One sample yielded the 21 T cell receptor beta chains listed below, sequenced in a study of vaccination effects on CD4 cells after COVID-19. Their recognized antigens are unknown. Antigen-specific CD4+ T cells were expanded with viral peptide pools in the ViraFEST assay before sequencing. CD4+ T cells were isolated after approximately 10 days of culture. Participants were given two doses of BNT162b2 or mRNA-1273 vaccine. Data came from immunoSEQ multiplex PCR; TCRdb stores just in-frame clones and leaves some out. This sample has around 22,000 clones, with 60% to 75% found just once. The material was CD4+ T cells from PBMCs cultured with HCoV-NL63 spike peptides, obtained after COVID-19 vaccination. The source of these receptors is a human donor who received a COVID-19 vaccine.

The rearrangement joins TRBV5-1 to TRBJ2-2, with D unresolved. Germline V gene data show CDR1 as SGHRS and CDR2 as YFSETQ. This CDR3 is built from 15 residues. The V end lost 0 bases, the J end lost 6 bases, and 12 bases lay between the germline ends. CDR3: CASSLVPLRAGELFF. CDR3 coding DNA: TGCGCCAGCAGCTTGGTTCCTCTTCGCGCCGGGGAGCTGTTTTTT.

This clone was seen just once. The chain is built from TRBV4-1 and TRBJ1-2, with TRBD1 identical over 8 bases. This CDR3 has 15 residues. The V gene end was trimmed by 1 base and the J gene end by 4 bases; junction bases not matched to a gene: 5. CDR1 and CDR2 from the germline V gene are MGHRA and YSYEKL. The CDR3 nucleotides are TGCGCCAGCAGCCAAGGTATAGGACAGGGCTATGGCTACACCTTC. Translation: CASSQGIGQGYGYTF.

Here the CDR3 DNA reads TGTGCCAGTAGTATTTTTCGCTTTAGGGACAGAAATTCACCCCTCCACTTT. Its protein product is CASSIFRFRDRNSPLHF. The chain combines TRBV19 with TRBJ1-6; TRBD1 matches at 7 bases. The germline gives CDR1 LNHDA, CDR2 SQIVND (reference sequence). This CDR3 has 17 amino acids. V shed 3 bases, J shed 7 bases, and the junction held 12 bases outside the gene matches.

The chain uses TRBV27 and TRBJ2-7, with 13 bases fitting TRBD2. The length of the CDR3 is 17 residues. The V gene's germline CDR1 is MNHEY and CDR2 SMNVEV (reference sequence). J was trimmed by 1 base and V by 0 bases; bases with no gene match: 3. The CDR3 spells CASSLSGGLAGSYEQYF. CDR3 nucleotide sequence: TGTGCCAGCAGTTTATCGGGGGGACTAGCGGGATCCTACGAGCAGTACTTC.

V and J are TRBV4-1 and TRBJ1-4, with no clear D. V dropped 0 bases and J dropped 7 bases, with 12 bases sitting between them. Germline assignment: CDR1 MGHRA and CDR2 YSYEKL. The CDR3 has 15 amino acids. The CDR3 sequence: CASSQEAGATEKLFF. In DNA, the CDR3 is TGCGCCAGCAGCCAAGAGGCGGGAGCCACTGAAAAACTGTTTTTT.

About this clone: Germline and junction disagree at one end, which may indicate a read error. CDR3 amino acids: CASRGLVTGTSDTQYF. As DNA, the CDR3 is TGTGCAAGCAGAGGTCTGGTGACAGGGACTTCAGATACGCAGTATTTT. The chain recombines TRBV11-2 with TRBJ2-3; D possibly corresponds to TRBD1 (7 bases). The CDR3 is 16 amino acids. CDR1 SGHAT and CDR2 FQNNGV come from the germline V gene.

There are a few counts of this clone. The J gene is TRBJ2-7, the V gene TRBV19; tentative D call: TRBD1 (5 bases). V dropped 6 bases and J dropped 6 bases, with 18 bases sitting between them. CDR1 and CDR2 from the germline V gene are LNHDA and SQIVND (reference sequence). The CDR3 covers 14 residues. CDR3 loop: CASRQGTSGSEQYF. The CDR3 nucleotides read TGTGCCAGTAGGCAGGGTACCTCTGGTTCCGAGCAGTACTTC.

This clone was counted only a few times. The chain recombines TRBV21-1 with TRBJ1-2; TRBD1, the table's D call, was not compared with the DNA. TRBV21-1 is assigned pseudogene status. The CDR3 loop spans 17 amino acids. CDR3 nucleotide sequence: TGTGCCAGCAGCAGCCCGGGACAGGCACTAACTATCTATGGCTACACCTTC. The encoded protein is CASSSPGQALTIYGYTF.

The CDR3 protein is CASSIERGSRNTQYF. The CDR3 DNA reads TGTGCCAGTAGTATAGAGCGCGGATCCAGGAATACGCAGTATTTT. The chain joins TRBV19 to TRBJ2-3; no firm D call. Germline assignment: CDR1 LNHDA and CDR2 SQIVND (reference sequence). Trimming removed 0 bases from V and 7 bases from J, with 14 bases in between. The CDR3 loop spans 15 amino acids. The full variable domain, completed using reference TRBV19 and TRBJ2-3, is DGGITQSPKYLFRKEGQNVTLSCEQNLNHDAMYWYRQDPGQGLRLIYYSQIVNDFQKGDIAEGYSVSREKKESFPLTVTSAQKNPTAFYLCASSIERGSRNTQYFGPGTRLTVL.

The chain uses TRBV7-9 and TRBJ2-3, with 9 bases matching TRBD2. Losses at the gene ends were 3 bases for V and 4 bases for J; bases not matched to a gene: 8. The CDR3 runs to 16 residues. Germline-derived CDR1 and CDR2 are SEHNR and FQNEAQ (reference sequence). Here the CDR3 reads CASSFAVAGVADTQYF. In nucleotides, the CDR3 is TGTGCCAGCAGCTTTGCGGTAGCGGGGGTCGCAGATACGCAGTATTTT.

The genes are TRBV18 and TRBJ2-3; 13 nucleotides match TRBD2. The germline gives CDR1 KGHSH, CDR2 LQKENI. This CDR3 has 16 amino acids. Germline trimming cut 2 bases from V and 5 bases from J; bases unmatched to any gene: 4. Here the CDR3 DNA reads TGTGCCAGCTCACCAGGACTAGCGGGAGCTCTAGATACGCAGTATTTT. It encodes CASSPGLAGALDTQYF.

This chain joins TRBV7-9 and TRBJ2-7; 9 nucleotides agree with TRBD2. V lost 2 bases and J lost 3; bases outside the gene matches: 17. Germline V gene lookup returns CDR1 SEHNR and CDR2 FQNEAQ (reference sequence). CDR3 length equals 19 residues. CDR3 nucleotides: TGTGCCAGCAGCTTATCCGCGCTAGCGGGGCCCTACCCCAACTACGAGCAGTACTTC. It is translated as CASSLSALAGPYPNYEQYF.

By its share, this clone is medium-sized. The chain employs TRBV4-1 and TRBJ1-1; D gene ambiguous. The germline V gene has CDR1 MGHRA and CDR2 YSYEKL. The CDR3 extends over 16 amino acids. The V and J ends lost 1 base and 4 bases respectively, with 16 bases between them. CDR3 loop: CASSQASVQMGTEAFF. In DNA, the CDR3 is TGCGCCAGCAGCCAAGCCTCGGTACAAATGGGCACTGAAGCTTTCTTT.

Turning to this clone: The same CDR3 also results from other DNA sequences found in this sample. In nucleotides, the CDR3 is TGCGCCAGCAGCCCTGAGGACAGCCCTCGGGAGACCCAGTACTTC. Protein product: CASSPEDSPRETQYF. This chain links TRBV4-1 with TRBJ2-5; D is possibly TRBD1 (6 bases). Germline V gene lookup returns CDR1 MGHRA and CDR2 YSYEKL. V lost 4 bases and J lost 5, with 17 bases in between. CDR3 length equals 15 residues.

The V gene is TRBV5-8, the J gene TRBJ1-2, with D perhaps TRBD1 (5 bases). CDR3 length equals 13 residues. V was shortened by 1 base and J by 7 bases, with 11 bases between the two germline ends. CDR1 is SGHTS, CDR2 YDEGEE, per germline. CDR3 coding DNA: TGTGCCAGCAGCTTGTCAGGGAGTGGTGGCTACACCTTC. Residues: CASSLSGSGGYTF.

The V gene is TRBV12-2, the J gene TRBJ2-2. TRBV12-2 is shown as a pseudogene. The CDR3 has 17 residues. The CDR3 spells CASRSPLSFVGTGELFF. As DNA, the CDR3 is TGTGCAAGTCGCTCACCCCTTTCCTTCGTGGGAACCGGGGAGCTGTTTTTT.

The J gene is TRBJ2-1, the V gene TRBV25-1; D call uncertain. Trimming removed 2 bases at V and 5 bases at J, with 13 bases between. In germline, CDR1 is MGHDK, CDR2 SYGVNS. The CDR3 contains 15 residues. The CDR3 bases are TGTGCCAGCAGTGAAGACCGGGCCACCGACAATGAGCAGTTCTTC. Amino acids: CASSEDRATDNEQFF.

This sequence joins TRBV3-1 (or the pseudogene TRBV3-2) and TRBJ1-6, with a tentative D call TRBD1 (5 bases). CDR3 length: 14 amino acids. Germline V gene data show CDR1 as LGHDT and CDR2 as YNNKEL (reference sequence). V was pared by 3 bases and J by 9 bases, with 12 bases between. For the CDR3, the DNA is TGTGCCAGCAGCCAGCGCCGGACAATTTCACCCCTCCACTTT. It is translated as CASSQRRTISPLHF.

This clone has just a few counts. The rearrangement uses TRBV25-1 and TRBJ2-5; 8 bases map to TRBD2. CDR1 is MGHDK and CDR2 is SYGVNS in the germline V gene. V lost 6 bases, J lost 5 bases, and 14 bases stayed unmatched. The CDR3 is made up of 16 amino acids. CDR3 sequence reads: CASRVSGGASRETQYF. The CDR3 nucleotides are TGTGCCAGCAGGGTGTCGGGAGGGGCGTCTCGGGAGACCCAGTACTTC.

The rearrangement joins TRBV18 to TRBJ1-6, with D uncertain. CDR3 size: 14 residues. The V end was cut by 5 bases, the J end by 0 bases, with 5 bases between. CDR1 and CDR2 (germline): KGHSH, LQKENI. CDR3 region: CASSRDSYNSPLHF. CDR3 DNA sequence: TGTGCCAGCTCAAGGGACTCCTATAATTCACCCCTCCACTTT. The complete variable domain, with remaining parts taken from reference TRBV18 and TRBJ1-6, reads NAGVMQNPRHLVRRRGQEARLRCSPMKGHSHVYWYRQLPEEGLKFMVYLQKENIIDESGMPKERFSAEFPKEGPSILRIQQVVRGDSAAYFCASSRDSYNSPLHFGNGTRLTVT.

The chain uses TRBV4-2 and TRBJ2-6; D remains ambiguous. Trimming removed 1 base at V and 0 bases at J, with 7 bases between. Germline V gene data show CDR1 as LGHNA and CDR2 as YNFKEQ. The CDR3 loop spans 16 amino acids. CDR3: CASSQATVSGANVLTF. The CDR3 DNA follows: TGTGCCAGCAGCCAAGCGACCGTCTCTGGGGCCAACGTCCTGACTTTC.